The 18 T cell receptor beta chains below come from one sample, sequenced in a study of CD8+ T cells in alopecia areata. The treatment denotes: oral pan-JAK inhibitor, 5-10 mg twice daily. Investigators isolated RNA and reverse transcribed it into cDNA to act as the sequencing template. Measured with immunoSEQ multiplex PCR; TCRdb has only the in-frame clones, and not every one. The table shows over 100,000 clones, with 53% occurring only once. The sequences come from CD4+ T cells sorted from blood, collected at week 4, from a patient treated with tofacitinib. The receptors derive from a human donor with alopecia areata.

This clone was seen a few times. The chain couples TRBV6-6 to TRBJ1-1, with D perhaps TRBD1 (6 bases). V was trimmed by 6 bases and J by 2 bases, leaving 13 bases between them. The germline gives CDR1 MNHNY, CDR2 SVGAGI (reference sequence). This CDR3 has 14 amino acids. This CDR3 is CASRTGHLNTEAFF. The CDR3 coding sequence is TGTGCCAGCAGAACGGGACACCTCAACACTGAAGCTTTCTTT.

The CDR3 loop is CASSLGTVQPYGYTF. CDR3 in DNA: TGTGCCAGCAGCCTCGGGACAGTGCAGCCTTATGGCTACACCTTC. The chain recombines TRBV5-4 with TRBJ1-2; 7 bases are shared with TRBD1. The CDR3 length is 15 residues. After removal of 4 bases from V and 5 bases from J, the junction contained 11 bases not matched to a gene. Germline CDR1 reads SGHNT; CDR2 reads YYREEE (reference sequence).

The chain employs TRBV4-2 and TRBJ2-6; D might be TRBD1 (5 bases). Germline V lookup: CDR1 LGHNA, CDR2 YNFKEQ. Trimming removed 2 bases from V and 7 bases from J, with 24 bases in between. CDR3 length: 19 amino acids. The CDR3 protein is CASSQTAVQGAPDANVLTF. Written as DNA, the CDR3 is TGTGCCAGCAGCCAAACGGCTGTCCAGGGTGCACCTGACGCCAACGTCCTGACTTTC.

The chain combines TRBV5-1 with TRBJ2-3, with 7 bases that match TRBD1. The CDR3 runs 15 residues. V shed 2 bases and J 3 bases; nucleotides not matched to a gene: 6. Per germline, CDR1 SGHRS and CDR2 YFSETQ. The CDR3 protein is CASSFSYRGTDTQYF. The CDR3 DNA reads TGCGCCAGCAGCTTCTCTTACAGGGGAACAGATACGCAGTATTTT. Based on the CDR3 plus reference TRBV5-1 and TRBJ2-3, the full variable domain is KAGVTQTPRYLIKTRGQQVTLSCSPISGHRSVSWYQQTPGQGLQFLFEYFSETQRNKGNFPGRFSGRQFSNSRSEMNVSTLELGDSALYLCASSFSYRGTDTQYFGPGTRLTVL.

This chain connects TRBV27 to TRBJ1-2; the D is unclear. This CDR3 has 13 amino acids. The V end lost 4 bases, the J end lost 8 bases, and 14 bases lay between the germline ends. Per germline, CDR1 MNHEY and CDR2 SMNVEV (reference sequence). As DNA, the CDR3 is TGTGCCAGCAGTTCCCCAAGGTCTCGCGGCTACACCTTC. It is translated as CASSSPRSRGYTF.

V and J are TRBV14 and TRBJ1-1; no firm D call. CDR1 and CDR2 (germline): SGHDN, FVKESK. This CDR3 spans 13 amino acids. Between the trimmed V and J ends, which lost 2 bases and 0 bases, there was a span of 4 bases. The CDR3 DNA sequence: TGTGCCAGCAGCCAACACGTGAACACTGAAGCTTTCTTT. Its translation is CASSQHVNTEAFF.

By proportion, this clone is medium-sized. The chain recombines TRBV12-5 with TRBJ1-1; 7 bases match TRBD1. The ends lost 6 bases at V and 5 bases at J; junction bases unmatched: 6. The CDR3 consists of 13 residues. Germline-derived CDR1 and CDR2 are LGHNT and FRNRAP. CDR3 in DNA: TGTGCTAGTGGCCCGACAGGGCGGACTGAAGCTTTCTTT. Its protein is CASGPTGRTEAFF.

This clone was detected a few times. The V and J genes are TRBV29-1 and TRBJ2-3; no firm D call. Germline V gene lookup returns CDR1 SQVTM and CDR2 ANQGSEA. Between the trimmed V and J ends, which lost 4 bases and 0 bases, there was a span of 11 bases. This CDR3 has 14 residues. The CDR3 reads CSVGVRASTDTQYF. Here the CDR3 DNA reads TGCAGCGTTGGAGTCCGGGCTAGCACAGATACGCAGTATTTT.

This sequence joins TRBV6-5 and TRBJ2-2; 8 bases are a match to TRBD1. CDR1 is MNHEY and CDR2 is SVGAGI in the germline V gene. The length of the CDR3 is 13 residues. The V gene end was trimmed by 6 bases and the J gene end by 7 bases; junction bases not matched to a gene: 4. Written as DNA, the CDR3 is TGTGCCAGCAGAGGACAGGGCATCGGGGAGCTGTTTTTT. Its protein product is CASRGQGIGELFF.

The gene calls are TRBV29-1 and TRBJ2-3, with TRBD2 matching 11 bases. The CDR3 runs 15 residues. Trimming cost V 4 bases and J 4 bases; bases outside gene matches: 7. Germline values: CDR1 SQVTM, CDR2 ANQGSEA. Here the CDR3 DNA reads TGCAGCGTTGGGGTAGCGGGGGGGCCCTCAGATACGCAGTATTTT. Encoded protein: CSVGVAGGPSDTQYF.

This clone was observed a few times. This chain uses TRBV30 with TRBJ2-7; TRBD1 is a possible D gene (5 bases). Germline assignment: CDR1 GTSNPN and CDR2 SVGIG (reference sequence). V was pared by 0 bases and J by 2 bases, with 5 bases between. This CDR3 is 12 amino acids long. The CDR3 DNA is TGTGCCTGGAGTGTAGGGGCCTACGAGCAGTACTTC. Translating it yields CAWSVGAYEQYF.

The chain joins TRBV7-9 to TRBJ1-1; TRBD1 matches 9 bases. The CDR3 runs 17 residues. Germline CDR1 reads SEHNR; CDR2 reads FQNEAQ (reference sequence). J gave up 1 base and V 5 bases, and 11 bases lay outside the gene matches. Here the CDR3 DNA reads TGTGCCAGCAGCCAGGGATCCCGGGACAGGGCGAACACTGAAGCTTTCTTT. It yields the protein CASSQGSRDRANTEAFF.

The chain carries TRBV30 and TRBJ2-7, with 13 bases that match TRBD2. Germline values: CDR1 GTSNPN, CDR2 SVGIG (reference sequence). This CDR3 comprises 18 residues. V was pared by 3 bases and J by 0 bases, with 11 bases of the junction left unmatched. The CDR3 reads CAWSNPGTSGTYSYEQYF. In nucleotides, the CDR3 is TGTGCCTGGAGCAACCCCGGGACTAGCGGGACCTACTCCTACGAGCAGTACTTC.

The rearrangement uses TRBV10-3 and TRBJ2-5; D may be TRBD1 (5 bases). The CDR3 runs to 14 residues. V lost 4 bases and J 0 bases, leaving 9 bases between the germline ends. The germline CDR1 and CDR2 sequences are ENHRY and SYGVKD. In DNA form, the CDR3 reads TGTGCCATCAGTGCCAGGGCCGACCAAGAGACCCAGTACTTC. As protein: CAISARADQETQYF.

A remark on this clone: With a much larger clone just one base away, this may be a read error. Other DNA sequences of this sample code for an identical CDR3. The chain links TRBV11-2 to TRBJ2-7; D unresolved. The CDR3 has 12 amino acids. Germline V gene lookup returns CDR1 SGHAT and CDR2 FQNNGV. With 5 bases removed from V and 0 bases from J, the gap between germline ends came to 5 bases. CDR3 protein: CASSPSSYEQYF. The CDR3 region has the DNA TGTGCCAGCAGCCCCAGCTCCTACGAGCAGTACTTC. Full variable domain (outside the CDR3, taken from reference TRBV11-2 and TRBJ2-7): EAGVAQSPRYKIIEKRQSVAFWCNPISGHATLYWYQQILGQGPKLLIQFQNNGVVDDSQLPKDRFSAERLKGVDSTLKIQPAKLEDSAVYLCASSPSSYEQYFGPGTRLTVT.

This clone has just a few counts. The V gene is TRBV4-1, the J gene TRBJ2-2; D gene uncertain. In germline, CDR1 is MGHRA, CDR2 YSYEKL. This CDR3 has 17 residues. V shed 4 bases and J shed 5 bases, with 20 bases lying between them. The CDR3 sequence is CASSPTDMGFVTGELFF. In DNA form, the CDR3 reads TGCGCCAGCAGCCCGACCGACATGGGTTTTGTGACCGGGGAGCTGTTTTTT.

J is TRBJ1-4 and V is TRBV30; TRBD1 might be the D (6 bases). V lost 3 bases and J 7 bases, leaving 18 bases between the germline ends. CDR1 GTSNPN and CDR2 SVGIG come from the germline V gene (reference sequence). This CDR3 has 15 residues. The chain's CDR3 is CAWRETGLGSEKLFF. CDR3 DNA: TGTGCCTGGAGGGAGACAGGACTCGGGAGTGAAAAACTGTTTTTT.

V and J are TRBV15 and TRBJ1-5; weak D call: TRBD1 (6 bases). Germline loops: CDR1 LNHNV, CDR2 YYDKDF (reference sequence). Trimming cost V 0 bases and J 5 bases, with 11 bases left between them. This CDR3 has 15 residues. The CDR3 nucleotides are TGTGCCACCAGCAGAGACAACAAGGGGGATCAGCCCCAGCATTTT. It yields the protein CATSRDNKGDQPQHF.